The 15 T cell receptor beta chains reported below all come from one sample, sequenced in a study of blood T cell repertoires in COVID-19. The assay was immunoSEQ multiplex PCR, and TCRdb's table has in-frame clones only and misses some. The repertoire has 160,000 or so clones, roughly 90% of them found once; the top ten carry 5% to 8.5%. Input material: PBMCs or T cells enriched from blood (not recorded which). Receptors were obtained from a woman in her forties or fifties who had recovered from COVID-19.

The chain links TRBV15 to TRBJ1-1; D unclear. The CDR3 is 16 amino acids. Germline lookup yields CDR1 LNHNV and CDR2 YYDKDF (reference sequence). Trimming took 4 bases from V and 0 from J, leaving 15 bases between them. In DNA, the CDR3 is TGTGCCACCAGCACCCTCGGCTTGGGAGTGAACACTGAAGCTTTCTTT. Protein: CATSTLGLGVNTEAFF.

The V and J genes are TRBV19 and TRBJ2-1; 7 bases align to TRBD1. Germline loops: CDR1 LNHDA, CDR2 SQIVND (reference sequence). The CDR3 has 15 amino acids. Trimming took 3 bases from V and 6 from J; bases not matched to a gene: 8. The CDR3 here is CASSMGQRRSNEQFF. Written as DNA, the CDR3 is TGTGCCAGTAGTATGGGACAGCGCCGATCCAATGAGCAGTTCTTC.

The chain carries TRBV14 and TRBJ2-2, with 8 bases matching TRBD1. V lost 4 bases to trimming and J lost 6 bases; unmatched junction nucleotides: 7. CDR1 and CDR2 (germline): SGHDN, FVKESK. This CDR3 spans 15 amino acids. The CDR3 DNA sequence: TGTGCCAGCAGCCCACAGGGGGAGGTAGCCGGGGAGCTGTTTTTT. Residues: CASSPQGEVAGELFF.

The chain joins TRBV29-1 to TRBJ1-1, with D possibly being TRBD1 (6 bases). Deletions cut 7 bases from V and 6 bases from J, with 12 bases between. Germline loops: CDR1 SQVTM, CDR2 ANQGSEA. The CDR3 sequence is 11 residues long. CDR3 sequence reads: CSGRQGPEAFF. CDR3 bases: TGCAGCGGACGTCAGGGGCCTGAAGCTTTCTTT.

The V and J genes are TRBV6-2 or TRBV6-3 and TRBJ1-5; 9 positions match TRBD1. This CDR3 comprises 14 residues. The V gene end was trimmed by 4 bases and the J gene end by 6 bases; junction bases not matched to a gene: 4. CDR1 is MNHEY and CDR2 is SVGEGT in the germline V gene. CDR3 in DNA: TGTGCCAGCAGTTTGACAGGGGGGGGTCAGCCCCAGCATTTT. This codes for CASSLTGGGQPQHF.

CDR3 in amino acids: CAISEGRENTEAFF. The CDR3 DNA follows: TGTGCCATCAGTGAAGGGAGAGAGAACACTGAAGCTTTCTTT. The chain combines TRBV10-3 with TRBJ1-1; D unclear. Trimming cost V 3 bases and J 1 base, with 9 bases left between them. CDR3 length: 14 residues. Germline V lookup: CDR1 ENHRY, CDR2 SYGVKD.

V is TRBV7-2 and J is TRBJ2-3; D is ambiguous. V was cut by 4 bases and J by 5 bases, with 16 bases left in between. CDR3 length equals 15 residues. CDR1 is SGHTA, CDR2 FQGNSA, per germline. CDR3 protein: CASSSVGVMGDTQYF. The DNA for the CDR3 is TGTGCCAGCAGCTCAGTGGGCGTCATGGGAGATACGCAGTATTTT.

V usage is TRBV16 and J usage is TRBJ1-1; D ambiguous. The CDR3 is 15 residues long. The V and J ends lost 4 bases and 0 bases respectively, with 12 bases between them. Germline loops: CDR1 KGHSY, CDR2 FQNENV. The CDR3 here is CASSPGGMVNTEAFF. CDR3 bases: TGTGCCAGCAGCCCGGGAGGTATGGTGAACACTGAAGCTTTCTTT.

The CDR3 nucleotides read TGTGCCACCAGCAGAGATCGGACAGGTCGGGAGCAGTACTTC. It specifies CATSRDRTGREQYF. This chain joins TRBV15 and TRBJ2-7, with 7 bases lining up with TRBD1. Unmatched junction bases numbered 6, after V lost 0 bases and J lost 7 bases. Germline V lookup: CDR1 LNHNV, CDR2 YYDKDF (reference sequence). The length of the CDR3 is 14 residues.

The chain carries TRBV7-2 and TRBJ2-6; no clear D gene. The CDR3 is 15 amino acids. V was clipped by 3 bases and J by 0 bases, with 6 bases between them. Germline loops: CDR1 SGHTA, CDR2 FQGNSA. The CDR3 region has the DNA TGTGCCAGCAGCTTTTCCCTCTCTGGGGCCAACGTCCTGACTTTC. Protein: CASSFSLSGANVLTF.

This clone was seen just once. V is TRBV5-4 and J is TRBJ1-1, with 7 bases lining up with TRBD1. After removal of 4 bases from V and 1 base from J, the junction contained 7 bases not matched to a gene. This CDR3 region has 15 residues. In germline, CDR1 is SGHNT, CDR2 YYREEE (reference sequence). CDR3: CASSARQGRNTEAFF. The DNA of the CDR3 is TGTGCCAGCAGCGCCCGACAGGGCAGGAACACTGAAGCTTTCTTT.

The CDR3 reads CASSFVHEQFF. CDR3 nucleotides: TGTGCCAGCAGCTTCGTTCATGAGCAGTTCTTC. This chain joins TRBV11-2 and TRBJ2-1, with D uncertain. Trimming stripped 3 bases from V and 8 bases from J, with 5 bases between. The CDR3 totals 11 residues. In germline, CDR1 is SGHAT, CDR2 FQNNGV.

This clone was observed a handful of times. Written as DNA, the CDR3 is TGTGCCAGCAGTCCTACGACAGGAGCTAATGAAAAACTGTTTTTT. Its translation: CASSPTTGANEKLFF. The rearrangement uses TRBV25-1 and TRBJ1-4; D perhaps matches TRBD1 (6 bases). V lost 5 bases to trimming and J lost 3 bases, with 13 bases between them. The germline CDR1 and CDR2 sequences are MGHDK and SYGVNS. CDR3 size: 15 residues.

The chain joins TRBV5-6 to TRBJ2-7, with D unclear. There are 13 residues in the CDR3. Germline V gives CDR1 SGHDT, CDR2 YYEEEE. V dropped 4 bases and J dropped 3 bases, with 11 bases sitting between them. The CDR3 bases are TGTGCCAGCAGCCGCACAGAGTTCTACGAGCAGTACTTC. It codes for CASSRTEFYEQYF.

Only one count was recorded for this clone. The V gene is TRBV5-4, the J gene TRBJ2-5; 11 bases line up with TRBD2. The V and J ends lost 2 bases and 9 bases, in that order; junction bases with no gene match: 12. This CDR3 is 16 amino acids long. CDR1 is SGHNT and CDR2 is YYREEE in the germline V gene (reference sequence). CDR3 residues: CASSFGLNSGGEAQYF. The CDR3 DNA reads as TGTGCCAGCAGCTTCGGGCTGAATAGCGGGGGGGAGGCCCAGTACTTC.